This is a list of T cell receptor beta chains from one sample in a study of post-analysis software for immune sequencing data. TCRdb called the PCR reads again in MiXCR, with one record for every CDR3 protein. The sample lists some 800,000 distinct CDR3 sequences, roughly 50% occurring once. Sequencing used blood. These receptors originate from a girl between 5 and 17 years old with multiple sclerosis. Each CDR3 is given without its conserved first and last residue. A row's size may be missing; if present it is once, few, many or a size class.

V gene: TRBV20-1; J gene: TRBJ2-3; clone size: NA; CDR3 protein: SARVFPKRERADTQY
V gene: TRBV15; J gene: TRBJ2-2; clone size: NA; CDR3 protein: ATSRTGTSTGELF
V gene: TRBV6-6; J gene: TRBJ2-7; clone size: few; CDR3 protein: ASSPSGREQY
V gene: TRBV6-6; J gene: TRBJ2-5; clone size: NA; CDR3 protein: ASIKGQGVPSETQY
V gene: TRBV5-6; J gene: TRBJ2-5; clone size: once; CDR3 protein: ASSLFRTSGSGETQY
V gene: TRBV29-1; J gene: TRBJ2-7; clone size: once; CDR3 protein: SVTGQRASEQY
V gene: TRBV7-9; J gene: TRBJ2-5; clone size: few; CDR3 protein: ASSPAHGQETQY
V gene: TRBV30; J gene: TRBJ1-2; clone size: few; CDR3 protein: AWSVSSNYGYT
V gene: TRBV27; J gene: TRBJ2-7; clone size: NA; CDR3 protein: ASSRSGAGYEQY
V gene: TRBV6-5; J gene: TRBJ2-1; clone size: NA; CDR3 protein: ASTTTFGVMNEQF
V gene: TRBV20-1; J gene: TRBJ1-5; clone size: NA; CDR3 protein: SASLGISNQPQH
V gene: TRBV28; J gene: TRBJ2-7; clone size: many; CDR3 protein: ASSLAGLTYEQY
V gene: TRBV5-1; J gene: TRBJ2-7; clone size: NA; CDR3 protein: TSSLPGQGNEQY
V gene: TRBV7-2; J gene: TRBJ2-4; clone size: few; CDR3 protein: ASSLGAGAKNIQY
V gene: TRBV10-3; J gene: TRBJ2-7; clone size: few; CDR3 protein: AISDWTSGRASYEQY
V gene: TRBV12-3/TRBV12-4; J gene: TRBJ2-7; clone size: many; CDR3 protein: ASSLTSGGTYEQY
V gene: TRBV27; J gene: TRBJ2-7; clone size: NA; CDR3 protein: ASSKETGHFYEQY
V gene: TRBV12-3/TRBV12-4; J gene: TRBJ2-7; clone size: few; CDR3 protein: ASSAPGDEQY
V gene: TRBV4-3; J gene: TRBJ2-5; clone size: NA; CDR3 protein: ASSQGSSGRETQY
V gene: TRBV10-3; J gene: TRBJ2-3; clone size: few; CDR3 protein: AISEPWTSTDTQY